This T cell receptor beta chain appears in the sequencing data of a study of early stage breast cancer tumors (dated by TCRdb to about 2017). Regarding the complete study: Of the 15 to 20 invasive breast tumors, 12 to 13 were found to be estrogen receptor-positive, progesterone receptor-positive and HER2-negative. Most of the 12 ER+/PR+/HER2- tumors were invasive ductal carcinomas, while the other four were invasive lobular carcinomas. The average read coverage per sample was around 9-fold. A total of 2,651,842 templates, representing almost 1,100,000 unique clonotypes, were detected across all samples.

With respect to this clone: Which antigen it targets is not known. Base qualities are not at hand, and no much larger clone is one base apart.

Taken from around 2-4 cm away from the tumor, the adjacent normal breast tissue was rinsed with PBS and kept in prechilled RNAlater. Because normal breast tissue has high lipid content and low cell density, roughly 85-340 mg of normal breast tissue was often needed to obtain enough DNA. The study profiled bulk TCR beta-chain repertoires in matched peripheral blood, tumor and adjacent normal breast tissue taken from approximately 15 patients with early-stage breast cancer. Genomic DNA was extracted with the Qiagen AllPrep DNA/RNA Mini kit. Beyond this particular receptor, the publication reports: Repertoires from blood and normal breast were more alike than repertoires from blood and tumor, and in about 85% of the 16 patients, comparing each tissue with blood separated tumor from normal. Enriched TCRB sequences shared across patients were mostly commonly generated sequences, unlikely to play an important role in the tumor microenvironment. About 2.5-fold higher T cell density and higher clonality were observed in tumors than in adjacent normal breast tissue. Chain pairing and functional markers such as CD4, CD8 and FOXP3 were missed by bulk genomic DNA sequencing of unsorted cells. Because the cohort was small, analysis by tumor subtype was not possible.

Each sample was amplified as two independent genomic DNA replicates: approximately 450 ng for blood and about 1.4 ug for tumor or normal breast. Following the manufacturer's instructions, the ImmunoSeq Intro kit was used to carry out TCRB sequencing on genomic DNA. The multiplex PCR ran for around 33 cycles using proprietary primers and spike-in control sequences for absolute quantification. Single-end 150-bp reads were used to sequence an 87-bp fragment spanning the CDR3 and the flanking V and J genes. Each lane of an Illumina MiSeq using version 3.0 chemistry carried seven multiplexed samples, with two replicates per sample. The study's own analysis went as follows. The vendor's proprietary pipeline handled the raw data processing, merging both replicates into a single result for each sample. To define clonotypes, the study grouped productive rearrangements that shared the V-gene family, CDR3 amino acid sequence and J-gene segment. To compute clonality, the normalized Shannon entropy (Pielou evenness) of TCRB abundances was subtracted from 1. T cell density was estimated as total templates divided by the number of input cells, with the number of input cells inferred from the DNA input amount. Recon was used with default parameters to estimate total repertoire diversity and clonality. Tumor-enriched clonotypes were defined as having over 0.1% abundance in tumor and at least 32-fold higher abundance than in normal breast. TCRdb obtained this table from immuneACCESS and retained in-frame rearrangements with V and J assigned. These tables miss some clones; where compared with another copy, unresolved V genes account for less than half of the shortfall, and the remainder is unexplained. V and J calls and clone size come straight from that table; D and trimming were deduced from the DNA. Across this sample there are 15,000 or so clones, with roughly 84% seen only once. Clones ranked in the top ten supply about 4.9% of the sample.

The CDR1 and CDR2 encoded by the germline V gene are SGDLS and YYNGEE. The CDR3, cysteine through phenylalanine, is 16 amino acids long. The read is trimmed to its CDR3 DNA, 48 bases read in frame from base 1. The germline ends are 15 bases apart after V is trimmed by 5 bases and J by 0 bases. Sequencing was carried out using normal breast tissue next to the tumor. The chain joins TRBV9 to TRBJ2-1; perhaps TRBD2 is the D gene, with 6 bases matching. This TCR was recovered from a person aged 25 to 39 with breast cancer. In nucleotide form, the sequence is TGTGCCAGCAGTACCGGGACTTCCGTCTCCTACAATGAGCAGTTCTTC. Translation gives CASSTGTSVSYNEQFF. The CDR3, completed at both ends by the reference TRBV9 and TRBJ2-1 genes, gives the full variable domain DSGVTQTPKHLITATGQRVTLRCSPRSGDLSVYWYQQSLDQGLQFLIQYYNGEERAKGNILERFSAQQFPDLHSELNLSSLELGDSALYFCASSTGTSVSYNEQFFGPGTRLTVL.